The sequence of this T cell receptor (beta chain) was determined in a study of blood T cell repertoires in COVID-19 (dated by TCRdb to the early 2020s). Study-wide context: Samples from collaborators originated in the United States, Italy and Spain and spanned both the acute and convalescent phases of COVID-19. The material from the prospective study consisted of cDNA or gDNA derived from T cells, B-cell-depleted T cells, or PBMCs. Subjects who had been exposed to COVID-19, were actively infected with it, or had recovered from it provided the deeply sampled blood TCRbeta repertoires that made up the dataset. The repertoires were released in a freely available public database meant as a resource for research on the immune response to SARS-CoV-2. The samples were drawn from the first 160 participants of the ongoing ImmuneRACE study and from roughly 1,300 subjects provided by 6 global collaborators. Nearly every sample came with metadata listing a de-identified subject ID, COVID-19 status, age in years and sex. Where HLA class I and class II types were available, the types were taken from metadata supplied by the sample provider, not from assay-based typing. Overall study results and their limits: The quantity of clinical and demographic metadata differed by source and by participant and was supplied without curation.

TCRbeta CDR3 regions were amplified from genomic DNA by means of the immunoSEQ Assay, a bias-controlled multiplex PCR. The paper's processing steps were these. Nucleated cell counts per sample were estimated from amplification of reference gene primers within the assay. To quantify the absolute abundance of each unique TCRbeta CDR3 rearrangement, sequence reads were collapsed and filtered. For each sample, productive Simpson clonality was calculated as the square root of Simpson's diversity index over productive rearrangements. This is the immuneACCESS table as TCRdb keeps it, with only in-frame sequences that have V and J called. A part of the clones is gone; compared with another copy, unresolved V genes explain less than half, and the rest is unexplained. The V and J calls and clone size were taken over from that table, and D and trimming were inferred from the DNA. In all, the sample holds roughly 250,000 clones, and approximately 85% of those were seen once. More than 4% of the sample goes to the ten largest clones.

This clone was picked up one time. There is no known antigen for this receptor. There are no base qualities to consult, and no much larger clone falls within one base. In the germline V gene, CDR1 corresponds to SGHDN and CDR2 to FVKESK. The CDR3 has 13 amino acids, counting the end cysteine and phenylalanine. The sequence is cut down to CDR3 DNA, 39 bases in frame from base 1. V lost 0 bases and J lost 3 bases; the stretch between them is 6 bases long. In the prospective study, participants were roughly 18 to 89 years old, resided in about 25 geographic areas of the United States, and were enrolled through a virtual design. In the prospective study, participants were assigned to cohorts based on the clinical history participants reported in a screening survey and a study questionnaire. For ImmuneRACE Cohort 3, a participant was defined as recovered based on two consecutive negative NP/OP PCR tests, clearance by a healthcare professional, or resolution of symptoms. In the prospective study, mobile phlebotomists collected whole blood, serum and a nasopharyngeal or oropharyngeal swab from each participant. Prospective study participants could optionally give additional blood draws and questionnaires over an approximately 2-month period. Before DNA extraction, blood samples from the prospective study were shipped at room temperature or frozen.

This clonotype was sampled from a woman younger than 45 who had recovered from COVID-19. The sample comprised PBMCs or T cells enriched from blood (not recorded which). This chain joins TRBV14 to TRBJ2-7, with the identity of the D gene unclear. The nucleotide sequence is given as TGTGCCAGCAGCCAAGATTCCTTCTACGAGCAGTACTTC. It encodes CASSQDSFYEQYF.